This T cell receptor (beta chain) was sequenced for a study of T-cell memory formation after mild COVID-19. Notes on the study in general: Proof of SARS-CoV-2 specificity was absent for the second-wave clones that crested on day 37.

This clonotype was found many times. What it binds is unknown. Using constant-segment primers, 5'RACE produced TCR alpha and TCR beta cDNA libraries carrying sample barcodes and UMIs. A single record per CDR3 protein comes from TCRdb applying MiXCR to the 5' RACE reads. The table shows roughly 250,000 distinct CDR3 sequences, with 16% occurring only once. Germline-derived CDR1 and CDR2 are DFQATT and SNEGSKA (reference sequence). The CDR3 totals 14 residues. The V end was cut by 1 base, the J end by 3 bases, with 13 bases between. The receptor was isolated from a man between 18 and 29 years old who had mild COVID-19 (a few samples of this study predate the infection). Cell type and time point are not known. The V gene is TRBV20-1, the J gene TRBJ2-7, with D possibly being TRBD2 (5 bases). The sample was PBMCs or a T cell subset sorted from them (not recorded which). The CDR3 protein is CSARGLASRYEQYF. CDR3 DNA sequence: TGCAGTGCTAGAGGGTTAGCGTCCCGCTACGAGCAGTACTTC.